A selection of T cell receptor beta chains follows, all from one sample in a study of PD-1 blockade in classical Hodgkin lymphoma. Profiled with immunoSEQ multiplex PCR; TCRdb holds only in-frame clones, not every one. The sample lists approximately 90,000 clones; 75% to 85% were seen once. The sample here was peripheral blood mononuclear cells (PBMCs), taken before the fourth cycle of nivolumab. The receptors were gathered from a human donor with classical Hodgkin lymphoma. Both conserved end residues are part of each CDR3. The order of the fields is V gene, clone size, D gene, J gene, CDR3 protein, CDR3 DNA. A D gene is named only where the DNA matches it firmly. Not all rows give a size; the values are once, few, many and, for expanded clones, a class.

>TRBV9|-|-|TRBJ2-5
CASSVERGTQYF
TGTGCCAGCAGCGTAGAAAGGGGGACCCAGTACTTC
>TRBV7-8|-|-|TRBJ1-5
CASSPRTDFSNQPQHF
TGTGCCAGCAGCCCGCGGACGGACTTTAGCAATCAGCCCCAGCATTTT
>TRBV7-9|-|-|TRBJ1-2
CASSFRGGHYTF
TGTGCCAGCAGCTTTAGGGGGGGACACTACACCTTC
>TRBV7-9|-|-|TRBJ2-5
CASSPQGETQYF
TGTGCCAGCAGCCCACAAGGAGAGACCCAGTACTTC
>TRBV21-1|-|-|TRBJ2-4
CASSKEGLAGGPGAKNIQYF
TGTGCCAGCAGCAAAGAGGGGCTAGCGGGAGGGCCTGGTGCCAAAAACATTCAGTACTTC
>TRBV5-8|-|-|TRBJ2-7
CASSAGNYEQYF
TGTGCCAGCAGCGCCGGCAACTACGAGCAGTACTTC
>TRBV2|-|TRBD1|TRBJ2-7
CASSGTGTPYEQYF
TGTGCCAGCAGCGGGACAGGGACTCCCTACGAGCAGTACTTC
>TRBV30|-|TRBD1|TRBJ1-4
CAWGQGGNEKLFF
TGTGCCTGGGGACAGGGGGGAAATGAAAAACTGTTTTTT
>TRBV2|once|-|TRBJ2-3
CASSEASGEDTQYF
TGTGCCAGCAGTGAGGCGAGCGGAGAAGATACGCAGTATTTT
>TRBV10-3|-|-|TRBJ1-2
CAISGLNYGYTF
TGTGCCATCAGCGGCCTTAACTATGGCTACACCTTC